This passage covers 10 T cell receptor beta chains from one sample sequenced in a study of Graves' ophthalmopathy and Graves' hyperthyroidism. RNA transcripts were the source from which TCR beta CDR3 regions were amplified. HTBI primers primed a first-round RT-PCR, and a second-round multiplex PCR followed. One entry per CDR3 protein, called by TCRdb with MiXCR from the multiplex PCR reads. Of fewer than 650,000 distinct CDR3 sequences in the sample, 20% to 25% are singletons; the top ten hold about 6.6%. The specimen sequenced was peripheral blood. These receptors came from a woman in her late teens or twenties with stable Graves' hyperthyroidism. Some clones in this sample may be carry-over from other donors' samples.

The sample holds many counts of this clonotype. This CDR3 fails to terminate in the conserved phenylalanine or tryptophan, so it likely reflects a read error. The chain couples TRBV20-1 to TRBJ2-5, with D possibly TRBD1 on 6 matching bases. V was shortened by 5 bases and J by 1 base, with 11 bases between the two germline ends. CDR1 and CDR2 (germline): DFQATT, SNEGSKA (reference sequence). CDR3 length: 13 amino acids. The CDR3, as DNA: TGCAGTGCTCCGGACAGAGCCCAAGAGACCCAGTACCTC. This codes for CSAPDRAQETQYL.

This clonotype was recorded at least ten times. The V gene is TRBV7-2, the J gene TRBJ2-7; 7 bases are a match to TRBD1. With 5 bases clipped from V and 2 bases from J, the junction kept 6 bases outside the gene matches. Germline V lookup: CDR1 SGHTA, CDR2 FQGNSA. CDR3 size: 14 residues. The CDR3 region has the DNA TGTGCCAGCAGCGCGTACAGGGGAACCTACGAGCAGTACTTC. Translating gives CASSAYRGTYEQYF.

This clonotype was counted at least ten times. The CDR3 spells CSARAGAYGYTF. DNA for the CDR3: TGCAGTGCTAGAGCAGGGGCCTATGGCTACACCTTC. The V and J genes are TRBV20-1 and TRBJ1-2; possible D gene TRBD1, 6 bases. CDR1 and CDR2 (germline): DFQATT, SNEGSKA (reference sequence). The CDR3 totals 12 residues. V was trimmed by 1 base and J by 4 bases, leaving 7 bases between them.

Note on this clonotype: Its ends do not fully match the called genes, so a read error is possible. This rearrangement joins TRBV4-3 to TRBJ2-5; weak D call: TRBD1 (5 bases). The length of the CDR3 is 17 residues. Germline CDR1 reads LGHNA; CDR2 reads YSLEER. The DNA of the CDR3 is TGCGCCAGCAGCCAAGGACCCCTGGGGCCGTACCAAGAGATCCAGTACTTC. Its translation: CASSQGPLGPYQEIQYF.

Only a few counts were recorded for this clonotype. This chain joins TRBV3-1 and TRBJ2-2, with a weak D call TRBD2 (6 bases). V dropped 3 bases and J dropped 4 bases, with 18 bases sitting between them. This CDR3 region has 17 residues. CDR1 is LGHDT, CDR2 YNNKEL, per germline (reference sequence). CDR3 region: CASSHQAGRGGTGELFF. DNA of the CDR3: TGTGCCAGCAGCCACCAGGCAGGGCGGGGCGGCACCGGGGAGCTGTTTTTT.

This clonotype was seen ten or more times. The genes are TRBV19 and TRBJ1-5; TRBD1 aligns across 8 bases. The ends lost 5 bases at V and 7 bases at J; junction bases unmatched: 7. Germline CDR1 and CDR2: LNHDA and SQIVND (reference sequence). This CDR3 contains 14 residues. This CDR3 reads CASSPQGARQPQHF. DNA for the CDR3: TGTGCCAGTAGTCCCCAGGGGGCAAGGCAGCCCCAGCATTTT.

This clonotype was found many times. This sequence joins TRBV28 and TRBJ1-2, with TRBD1 as a possible D gene (5 bases). The CDR3 has 12 residues. Germline CDR1 reads MDHEN; CDR2 reads SYDVKM. The germline V and J ends were trimmed by 8 bases and 4 bases, with 11 bases remaining between them. The chain's CDR3 is CASLAGTYGYTF. CDR3 nucleotides: TGTGCCAGCCTGGCGGGGACCTATGGCTACACCTTC.

This clonotype was recorded at least ten times. The chain employs TRBV19 and TRBJ1-1, with a possible D match to TRBD1 (5 bases). Per the germline V gene, CDR1 is LNHDA and CDR2 is SQIVND (reference sequence). The CDR3 sequence is 16 residues long. Trimming took 3 bases from V and 0 from J, leaving 14 bases between them. CDR3 DNA: TGTGCCAGTAGTATGGGTTGGGGCAGGGTGAACACTGAAGCTTTCTTT. Protein sequence: CASSMGWGRVNTEAFF.

The CDR3 region is CASSEGLRYGYTF. The DNA for the CDR3 is TGTGCCAGCAGTGAGGGGCTTCGGTATGGCTACACCTTC. The chain is built from TRBV2 and TRBJ1-2, with D possibly matching TRBD1 (5 bases). CDR3 length: 13 residues. V was trimmed by 3 bases and J by 5 bases, leaving 10 bases between them. The germline V gene has CDR1 SNHLY and CDR2 FYNNEI.

V is TRBV28 and J is TRBJ2-2; maybe TRBD2 (5 bases). The CDR3 length is 19 residues. V shed 4 bases and J shed 2 bases, with 23 bases lying between them. Germline V gene data show CDR1 as MDHEN and CDR2 as SYDVKM. CDR3 nucleotide sequence: TGTGCCAGCAGTTATCATTTCGCTGGAAGCGGCACCAACACCGGGGAGCTGTTTTTT. It translates to CASSYHFAGSGTNTGELFF.